This T cell receptor (beta chain) was captured in a study of neurological immune-mediated disorders. Study-level points and caveats: The most TCR clonal expansion was seen in HTLV-1-associated myelopathy, whereas the least was seen in multiple sclerosis, below the level in healthy controls.

TCRdb used MiXCR to reprocess the 5' RACE reads, holding one entry per CDR3 protein. The sample yields under 70,000 distinct CDR3 sequences, 5.2% seen once. This clonotype was counted a few times. Its target is not known. This CDR3 has 15 residues. V lost 7 bases and J lost 1, with 16 bases in between. Germline V gives CDR1 MNHEY, CDR2 SVGAGI. The TCR comes from a woman aged 30 to 39 with multiple sclerosis. The specimen sequenced was PBMCs. The gene calls are TRBV6-5 and TRBJ1-1; tentative D call: TRBD1 (6 bases). CDR3 coding DNA: TGTGCCAGCAAGCCCCGGGACAACAGGAACACTGAAGCTTTCTTT. Translated, it gives CASKPRDNRNTEAFF.